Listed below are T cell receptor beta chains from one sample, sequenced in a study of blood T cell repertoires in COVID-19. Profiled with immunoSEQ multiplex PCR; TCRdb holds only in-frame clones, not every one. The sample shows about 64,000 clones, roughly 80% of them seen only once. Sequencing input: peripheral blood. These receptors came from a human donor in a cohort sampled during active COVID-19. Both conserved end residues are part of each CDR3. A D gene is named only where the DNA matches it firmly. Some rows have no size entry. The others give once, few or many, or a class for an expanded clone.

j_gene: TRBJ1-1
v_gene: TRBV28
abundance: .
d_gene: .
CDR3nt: TGTGCCAGCAGCTTCGGACTGGCCACTGAAGCTTTCTTT
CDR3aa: CASSFGLATEAFF

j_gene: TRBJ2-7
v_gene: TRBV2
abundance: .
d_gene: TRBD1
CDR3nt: TGTGCCAGGGGGGACAGGTCCTACGAGCAGTACTTC
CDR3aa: CARGDRSYEQYF

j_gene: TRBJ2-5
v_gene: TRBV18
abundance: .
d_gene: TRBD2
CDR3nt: TGTGCCAGCTCCCCTATCCCGGGACTAGCGGGAGAGACCCAGTACTTC
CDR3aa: CASSPIPGLAGETQYF

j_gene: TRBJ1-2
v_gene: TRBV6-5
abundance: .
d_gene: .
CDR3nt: TGTGCCAGCAGTTACTCGGCAGGGGCGAACTATGGCTACACCTTC
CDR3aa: CASSYSAGANYGYTF

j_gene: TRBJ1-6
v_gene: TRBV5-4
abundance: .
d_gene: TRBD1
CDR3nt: TGTGCCAGCAGCAGAGCGGGACAGGGGGACCCAAATTCACCCCTCCACTTT
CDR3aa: CASSRAGQGDPNSPLHF

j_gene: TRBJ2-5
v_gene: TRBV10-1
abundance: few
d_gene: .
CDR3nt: TGCGCCAGCAGTGGGGACTTTCTCGGAACCCAGTACTTC
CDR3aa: CASSGDFLGTQYF

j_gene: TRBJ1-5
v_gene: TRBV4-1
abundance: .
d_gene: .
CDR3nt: TGCGCCAGCAGCCAATGGGCAAAGACCCGCTATCAGCCCCAGCATTTT
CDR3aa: CASSQWAKTRYQPQHF

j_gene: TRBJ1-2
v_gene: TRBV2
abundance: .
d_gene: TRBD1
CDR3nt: TGTGCCAGCAGTGATGGACGGACAGGGAGCCATGGCTACACCTTC
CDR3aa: CASSDGRTGSHGYTF

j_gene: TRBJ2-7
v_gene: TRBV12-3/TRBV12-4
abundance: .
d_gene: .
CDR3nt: TGTGCCAGCAGTTTAACTAGCAGGAACGAGCAGTACTTC
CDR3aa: CASSLTSRNEQYF

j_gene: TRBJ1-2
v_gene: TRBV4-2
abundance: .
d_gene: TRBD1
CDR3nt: TGTGCCAGCAGCCGTACCGAACAGGGGGCTGGTGGCTACACCTTC
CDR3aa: CASSRTEQGAGGYTF

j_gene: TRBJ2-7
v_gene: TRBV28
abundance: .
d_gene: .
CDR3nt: TGTGCCAGCAGTTTAAGAGGAGGGTCGTACGAGCAGTACTTC
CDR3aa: CASSLRGGSYEQYF

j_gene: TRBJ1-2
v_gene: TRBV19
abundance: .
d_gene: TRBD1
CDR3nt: TGTGCCAGTAGTATCGTCGACAGGGTAGGGTACACCTTC
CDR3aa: CASSIVDRVGYTF

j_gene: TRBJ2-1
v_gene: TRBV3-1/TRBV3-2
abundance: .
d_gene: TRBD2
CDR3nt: TGTGCCAGCAGCCCGCTAGCGGGGGGGTACAATGAGCAGTTCTTC
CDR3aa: CASSPLAGGYNEQFF

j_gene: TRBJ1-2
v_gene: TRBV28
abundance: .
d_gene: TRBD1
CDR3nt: TGTGCCAGCAGTTCCACAGGGGAGTATGGCTACACCTTC
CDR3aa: CASSSTGEYGYTF

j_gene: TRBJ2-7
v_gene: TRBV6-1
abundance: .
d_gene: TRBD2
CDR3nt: TGTGCCAGCAGTGACGGGGGGAGGGCCCGGGAGCAGTACTTC
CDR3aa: CASSDGGRAREQYF

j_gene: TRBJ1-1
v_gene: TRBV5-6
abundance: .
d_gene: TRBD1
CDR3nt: TGTGCCAGCAGCTTGGCAGGGGGCAGCACTGAAGCTTTCTTT
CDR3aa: CASSLAGGSTEAFF

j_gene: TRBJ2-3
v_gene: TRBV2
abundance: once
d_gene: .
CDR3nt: TGTGCCAGCAGTGCGACAGGAGCAGATACGCAGTATTTT
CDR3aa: CASSATGADTQYF

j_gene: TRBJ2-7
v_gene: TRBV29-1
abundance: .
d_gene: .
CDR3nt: TGCAGCGTTGGACTCTACGAGCAGTACTTC
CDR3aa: CSVGLYEQYF

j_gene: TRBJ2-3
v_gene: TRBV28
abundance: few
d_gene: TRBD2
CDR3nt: TGTGCCAGCAGTTCACCCTGGAAAAGCGGGAGGTCCACGGATACGCAGTATTTT
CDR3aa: CASSSPWKSGRSTDTQYF

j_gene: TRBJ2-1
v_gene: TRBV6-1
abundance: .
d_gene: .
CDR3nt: TGTGCCAGCAGTGACCATCACAGGTACAATGAGCAGTTCTTC
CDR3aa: CASSDHHRYNEQFF

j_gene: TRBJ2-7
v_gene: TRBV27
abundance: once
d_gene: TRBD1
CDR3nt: TGTGCCAGCAGTTCGGGCTCCGGGACAGGGAGAGACGAGCAGTACTTC
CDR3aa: CASSSGSGTGRDEQYF

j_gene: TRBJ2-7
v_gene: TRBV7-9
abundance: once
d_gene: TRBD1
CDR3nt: TGTGCCAGCAGCTTAGGACGACAGGGTAACGAGCAGTACTTC
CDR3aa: CASSLGRQGNEQYF

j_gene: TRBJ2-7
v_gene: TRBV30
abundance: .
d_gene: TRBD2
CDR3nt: TGTGCCTGCGGCGGGAGGGCCTCCTACGAGCAGTACTTC
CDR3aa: CACGGRASYEQYF

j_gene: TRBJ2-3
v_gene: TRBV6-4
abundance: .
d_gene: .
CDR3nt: TGTGCCAGCAAGCCAGGGTTAGATACGCAGTATTTT
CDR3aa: CASKPGLDTQYF

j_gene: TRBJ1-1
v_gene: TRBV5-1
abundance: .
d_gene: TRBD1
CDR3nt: TGCGCCAGCAGCTTGAATTTATCGACAGGGGGTCGATACGAGGGTATGAACACTGAAGCTTTCTTT
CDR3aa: CASSLNLSTGGRYEGMNTEAFF

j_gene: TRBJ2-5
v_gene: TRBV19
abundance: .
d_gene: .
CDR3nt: TGTGCCAGTAGTGACGGGGGGCTAGGGGAGACCCAGTACTTC
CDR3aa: CASSDGGLGETQYF

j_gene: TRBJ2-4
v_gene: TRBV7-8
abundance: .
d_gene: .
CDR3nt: TGTGCCAGCAGCTTAGTAGGCAGGGAAGCCAAAAACATTCAGTACTTC
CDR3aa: CASSLVGREAKNIQYF

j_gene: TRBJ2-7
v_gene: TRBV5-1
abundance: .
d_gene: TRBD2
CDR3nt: TGCGCCAGCAGCCTCCCCAGCGGGAGGGACTCCTACGAGCAGTACTTC
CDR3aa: CASSLPSGRDSYEQYF

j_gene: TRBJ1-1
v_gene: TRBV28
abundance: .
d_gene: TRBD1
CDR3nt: TGTGCCAGCAGTCTCCATGGGACAGGGGTGAAGCCTGAAGCTTTCTTT
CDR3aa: CASSLHGTGVKPEAFF

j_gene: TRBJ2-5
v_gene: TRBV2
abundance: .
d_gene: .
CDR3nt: TGTGCCAGCGAGTATCAAGAGGAGACCCAGTACTTC
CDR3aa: CASEYQEETQYF

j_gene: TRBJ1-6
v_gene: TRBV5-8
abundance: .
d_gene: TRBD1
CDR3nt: TGTGCCAGCAGCATCGGGACAGGGGCATTCTCCTATAATTCACCCCTCCACTTT
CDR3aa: CASSIGTGAFSYNSPLHF

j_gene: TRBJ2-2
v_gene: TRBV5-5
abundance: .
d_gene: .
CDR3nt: TGTGCCAGCAGCGGTGACAGGACGAACACCGGGGAGCTGTTTTTT
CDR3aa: CASSGDRTNTGELFF

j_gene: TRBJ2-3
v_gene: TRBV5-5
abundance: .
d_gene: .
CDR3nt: TGTGCCAGCAGCTTGGCTGGGGGCGCTAGCACAGATACGCAGTATTTT
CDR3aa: CASSLAGGASTDTQYF

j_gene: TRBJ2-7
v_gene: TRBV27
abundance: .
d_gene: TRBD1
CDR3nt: TGTGCCAGCCACCGGACAGGGGCCGGCTACGAGCAGTACTTC
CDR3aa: CASHRTGAGYEQYF

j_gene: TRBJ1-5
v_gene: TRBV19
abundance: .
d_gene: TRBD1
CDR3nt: TGTGCCAGTAGTAAAACCCGGACAGGGTCGTTTGGCAATCAGCCCCAGCATTTT
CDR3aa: CASSKTRTGSFGNQPQHF

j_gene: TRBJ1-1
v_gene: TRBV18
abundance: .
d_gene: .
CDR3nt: TGTGCCAGCTCATCAAACAGGGCAGCTGAAGCTTTCTTT
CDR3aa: CASSSNRAAEAFF

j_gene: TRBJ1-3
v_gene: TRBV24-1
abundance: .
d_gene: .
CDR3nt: TGTGCCACCAGTGATGCGGGACGGGGAAACACCATATATTTT
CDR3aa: CATSDAGRGNTIYF

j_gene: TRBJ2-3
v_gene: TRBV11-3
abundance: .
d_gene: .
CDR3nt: TGTGCCAGCAGCTTGACAACTAGCACAGATACGCAGTATTTT
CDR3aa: CASSLTTSTDTQYF

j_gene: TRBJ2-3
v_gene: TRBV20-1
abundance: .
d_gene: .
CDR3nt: TGCAGTGCTAGCGGAGCCGATACGCAGTATTTT
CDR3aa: CSASGADTQYF

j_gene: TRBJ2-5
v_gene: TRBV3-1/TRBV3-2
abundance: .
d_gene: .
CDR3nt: TGTGCCAGCAGAGCGAGGCTGGAGGGGTTGTGGGAGACCCAGTACTTC
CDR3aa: CASRARLEGLWETQYF

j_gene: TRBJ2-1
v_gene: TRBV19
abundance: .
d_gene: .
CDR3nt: TGTGCCAGTAGTATCCCTAGCAATGAGCAGTTCTTC
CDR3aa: CASSIPSNEQFF

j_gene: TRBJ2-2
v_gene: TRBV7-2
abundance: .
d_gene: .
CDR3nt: TGTGCCAGCAGCGCCCTAGTGAGCGGCGGGGAGCTGTTTTTT
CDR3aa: CASSALVSGGELFF

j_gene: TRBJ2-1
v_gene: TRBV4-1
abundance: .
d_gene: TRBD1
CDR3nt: TGCGCCAGCAGCCACTCACAGGGGGCGAATTACAATGAGCAGTTCTTC
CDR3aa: CASSHSQGANYNEQFF